Listed below are T cell receptor beta chains from one sample, sequenced in a study of beta chain features in type 1 diabetes. Clones were sequenced by immunoSEQ multiplex PCR, and TCRdb holds only the in-frame ones, with some missing. The data show some 330,000 clones, with about 11% seen just once and just over 0.015% held by the top ten. Sequenced: naive CD4+ T cells from blood. Every receptor here comes from a woman in her twenties or thirties in good health. Each CDR3 is given with its conserved first and last residue. Each record gives: clone size, V gene, D gene, CDR3 length, J gene, CDR3 DNA, CDR3 protein. D genes are given only for firm matches. Only some rows state a clone size, as once, few, many or a class for expanded clones.

NA	TRBV7-7	TRBD2	16	TRBJ2-1	TGTGCTAGCAGCGCCCACTTGGCGGGAGGGCCGGGTGAGCAGTTCTTC	CASSAHLAGGPGEQFF
few	TRBV5-4	TRBD1	14	TRBJ1-1	TGTGCCAGCACCTCAACAGGGGGTAACACTGAAGCTTTCTTT	CASTSTGGNTEAFF
NA	TRBV25-1	NA	16	TRBJ2-1	TGTGCCAGCAGTGACTCTCGAAGGGGCTCCTACAATGAGCAGTTCTTC	CASSDSRRGSYNEQFF
NA	TRBV7-2	TRBD1	14	TRBJ2-7	TGTGCCAGCAGTTTAGACAGGGGGCAAAGCGAGCAGTACTTC	CASSLDRGQSEQYF
NA	TRBV18	TRBD2	15	TRBJ2-3	TGTGCCAGCTCAATCGGCGGGGGTGGCACAGATACGCAGTATTTT	CASSIGGGGTDTQYF
NA	TRBV27	TRBD2	18	TRBJ2-1	TGTGCCAGCAGTTTATCGCCTAGCGGGAATGTAAACTACAATGAGCAGTTCTTC	CASSLSPSGNVNYNEQFF
NA	TRBV27	NA	16	TRBJ2-5	TGTGCCAGCAGTTTGCTCGGGAGGGGGCCCCAAGAGACCCAGTACTTC	CASSLLGRGPQETQYF
NA	TRBV7-9	NA	13	TRBJ2-7	TGTGCCAGCAGCTTTCAGGGTAGCAACGAGCAGTACTTC	CASSFQGSNEQYF
NA	TRBV29-1	NA	12	TRBJ2-1	TGCAGCACTAGGACCGATTCGGATGAGCAGTTCTTC	CSTRTDSDEQFF
few	TRBV7-8	NA	11	TRBJ2-7	TGTGCCAGCAGCTCCTTGTACGAGCAGTACTTC	CASSSLYEQYF
few	TRBV4-3	TRBD2	17	TRBJ2-7	TGCGCCAGCAGCCAAGGAGTAGTGTCGGGGGGAAAATACGAGCAGTACTTC	CASSQGVVSGGKYEQYF
few	TRBV30	TRBD2	15	TRBJ2-2	TGTGCCTGGAGTGTACTAGCGGGAGGCACCGGGGAGCTGTTTTTT	CAWSVLAGGTGELFF
few	TRBV4-3	NA	16	TRBJ2-7	TGCGCCAGCAGCCCTCCGCCTCTAGCGCACACCTACGAGCAGTACTTC	CASSPPPLAHTYEQYF
NA	TRBV6-6	NA	16	TRBJ2-2	TGTGCCAGCAGTTACTCGTACAGGGCGAACACCGGGGAGCTGTTTTTT	CASSYSYRANTGELFF
few	TRBV6-5	TRBD1	15	TRBJ2-5	TGTGCCAGCAGTTACTCGGGACAGGGGCAAGAGACCCAGTACTTC	CASSYSGQGQETQYF
NA	TRBV5-1	TRBD2	14	TRBJ2-1	TGCGCCAGCAGCTTGACTAGCGGGAGTGGGGAGCAGTTCTTC	CASSLTSGSGEQFF
few	TRBV5-1	TRBD2	14	TRBJ2-7	TGCGCCAGCAGAGAGGGACTAGAACTCTACGAGCAGTACTTC	CASREGLELYEQYF
few	TRBV4-3	TRBD1	15	TRBJ1-5	TGCGCCAGCAGCCAGACACAGGGGTTAGGTCAGCCCCAGCATTTT	CASSQTQGLGQPQHF
NA	TRBV5-1	NA	14	TRBJ2-5	TGCGCCAGCAGCTTGTTCACAGGCCAAGAGACCCAGTACTTC	CASSLFTGQETQYF
few	TRBV5-4	TRBD2	15	TRBJ2-7	TGTGCCAGCAGTCCAATAGCGGGAGGGCGGTACGAGCAGTACTTC	CASSPIAGGRYEQYF
NA	TRBV4-2	TRBD1	15	TRBJ2-3	TGTGCCAGCAGCCCACGGGACAGGGTCACAGATACGCAGTATTTT	CASSPRDRVTDTQYF
NA	TRBV18	NA	12	TRBJ2-2	TGTGCCAGCTCCAAAAACACCGGGGAGCTGTTTTTT	CASSKNTGELFF
few	TRBV18	NA	13	TRBJ1-1	TGTGCCAGCTCACCAGGCAGGAACACTGAAGCTTTCTTT	CASSPGRNTEAFF
few	TRBV9	NA	15	TRBJ2-5	TGTGCCAGCAGCGTAGGGCAGGGTAAGGGAGAGACCCAGTACTTC	CASSVGQGKGETQYF
few	TRBV18	NA	12	TRBJ2-5	TGTGCCAGCTCACTAGAGCAAGAGACCCAGTACTTC	CASSLEQETQYF
NA	TRBV4-3	NA	14	TRBJ1-1	TGCGCCAGCAGCCAAGATTGGCAGAACACTGAAGCTTTCTTT	CASSQDWQNTEAFF
NA	TRBV7-9	TRBD2	15	TRBJ2-2	TGTGCCAGCAGGGTCCTAGCGGGCTTTGGCGGGGAGCTGTTTTTT	CASRVLAGFGGELFF
NA	TRBV4-3	TRBD2	16	TRBJ2-1	TGCGCCAGCAGCCAAGATCTGACTAGCTGGGGGAATGAGCAGTTCTTC	CASSQDLTSWGNEQFF
NA	TRBV15	TRBD1	15	TRBJ1-5	TGTGCCACCAGCAGCCGGGACAGGGGTCATCAGCCCCAGCATTTT	CATSSRDRGHQPQHF
NA	TRBV30	TRBD2	14	TRBJ2-4	TGTGCCTGGACCCTAGCGGGAGTGAAAAACATTCAGTACTTC	CAWTLAGVKNIQYF
NA	TRBV7-6	NA	14	TRBJ2-7	TGTGCCAGCAGTTCGGGACTGGTATTGTACGAGCAGTACTTC	CASSSGLVLYEQYF
NA	TRBV7-2	NA	13	TRBJ2-5	TGTGCCAGCAGCTTGGAGGGTCGGGAGACCCAGTACTTC	CASSLEGRETQYF
NA	TRBV14	NA	13	TRBJ1-1	TGTGCCAGCAGTTTCTCCCGGGACACTGAAGCTTTCTTT	CASSFSRDTEAFF
few	TRBV29-1	NA	13	TRBJ2-3	TGCAGCGTTGGCAGACATTCCACAGATACGCAGTATTTT	CSVGRHSTDTQYF
few	TRBV5-1	TRBD2	16	TRBJ2-7	TGCGCCAGCAGCTTGGTCCGATCGGCGGGGGGGATCGAGCAGTACTTC	CASSLVRSAGGIEQYF
few	TRBV18	TRBD2	16	TRBJ2-3	TGTGCCAGCTCACCACCGAGTAGCGGGAGGACAGATACGCAGTATTTT	CASSPPSSGRTDTQYF
NA	TRBV18	TRBD2	15	TRBJ2-1	TGTGCCAGCTCAGTACTAGCGGTCGGGGGCAATGAGCAGTTCTTC	CASSVLAVGGNEQFF
few	TRBV4-1	TRBD2	15	TRBJ2-1	TGCGCCAGCAGTGGGACTAGCGGAAAATACAATGAGCAGTTCTTC	CASSGTSGKYNEQFF
NA	TRBV4-3	NA	14	TRBJ1-5	TGCGCCAGCAGCCAAGAAACAGGGATTGGGGCCCAGCATTTT	CASSQETGIGAQHF
NA	TRBV5-1	NA	15	TRBJ2-1	TGCGCCAGCAGCCCGACTACCGGGTCCTACAATGAGCAGTTCTTC	CASSPTTGSYNEQFF